This T cell receptor beta chain was captured by sequencing in a study of post-analysis software for immune sequencing data. Study background: Courses of disease covered relapsing-remitting, secondary progressive and progressive-relapsing multiple sclerosis. Study results and limitations: F-measure co-clustering was strong for batch-matched samples. Relative to controls, patients had five TRBV segments at higher frequency, with TRBV5-6, TRBV5-1 and TRBV20-1 among these. For normalized Chao1 diversity, multiple sclerosis patients scored significantly lower than controls did.

Prepared libraries of TCR beta cDNA carried unique molecular identifiers. TCRdb reprocessed the PCR reads with MiXCR, giving one entry per CDR3 protein. The sample records almost 700,000 distinct CDR3 sequences, 55% to 60% being singletons. V shed 5 bases and J 6 bases; nucleotides not matched to a gene: 19. The germline V gene has CDR1 SGHRS and CDR2 YFSETQ. This CDR3 spans 18 amino acids. Note on this clonotype: What it binds is unknown.

Sequencing input: blood. The sequence came from a girl aged 2 to 9 with multiple sclerosis. The chain recombines TRBV5-1 with TRBJ2-1, with TRBD2 identical over 8 bases. The CDR3 nucleotides read TGCGCCAGCAGACCGGTGGGGGGACTAGTCTTCGTCGGCAATGAGCAGTTCTTC. Translation gives CASRPVGGLVFVGNEQFF.